Following are 15 T cell receptor beta chains from one sample sequenced in a study of T cell responses to AZD1222 COVID-19 vaccine. Generated by immunoSEQ multiplex PCR, the TCRdb table keeps only in-frame clones and is missing some. The data contain roughly 260,000 clones, approximately 93% of them seen just once; the ten biggest clones take up around 0.6%. The source was peripheral blood, collected on day 0 of AZD1222 vaccination. The receptors here all came from an adult in good health.

The chain links TRBV9 to TRBJ1-2; D may be TRBD1 (5 bases). V lost 0 bases and J 8 bases, leaving 8 bases between the germline ends. The CDR3 contains 12 residues. The germline V gene has CDR1 SGDLS and CDR2 YYNGEE. The CDR3: CASSVGRGGYTF. The CDR3 DNA follows: TGTGCCAGCAGCGTAGGTAGGGGAGGCTACACCTTC. The entire variable domain, with the rest obtained from reference TRBV9 and TRBJ1-2, is as follows: DSGVTQTPKHLITATGQRVTLRCSPRSGDLSVYWYQQSLDQGLQFLIQYYNGEERAKGNILERFSAQQFPDLHSELNLSSLELGDSALYFCASSVGRGGYTFGSGTRLTVV.

The genes are TRBV6-6 and TRBJ2-1; possibly TRBD1 for D (5 bases). V dropped 8 bases and J dropped 8 bases, with 19 bases sitting between them. This CDR3 is 14 amino acids long. Germline V lookup: CDR1 MNHNY, CDR2 SVGAGI (reference sequence). CDR3 amino acids: CASCQWTPRDEQFF. The CDR3 DNA reads as TGTGCCAGCTGTCAGTGGACACCACGTGATGAGCAGTTCTTC.

V is TRBV28 and J is TRBJ2-7; 13 bases agree with TRBD2. The V gene end was trimmed by 0 bases and the J gene end by 0 bases; junction bases not matched to a gene: 2. This CDR3 is 17 amino acids long. The germline gives CDR1 MDHEN, CDR2 SYDVKM. The chain's CDR3 is CASSLWGLAGYSYEQYF. CDR3 nucleotide sequence: TGTGCCAGCAGTTTATGGGGACTAGCGGGATACTCCTACGAGCAGTACTTC.

CDR3 nucleotides: TGTGCCAGCACGGGCAGGGGGCGTCAAGAGACCCAGTACTTC. Protein sequence: CASTGRGRQETQYF. V is TRBV2 and J is TRBJ2-5; 8 bases are shared with TRBD1. Germline trimming cut 7 bases from V and 2 bases from J; bases unmatched to any gene: 6. Germline lookup yields CDR1 SNHLY and CDR2 FYNNEI. CDR3 size: 14 residues.

This sequence joins TRBV19 and TRBJ1-6; 8 positions agree with TRBD1. Germline V lookup: CDR1 LNHDA, CDR2 SQIVND (reference sequence). Germline trimming cut 6 bases from V and 5 bases from J; bases unmatched to any gene: 3. The CDR3 loop spans 14 amino acids. The CDR3 spells CASRGQANNSPLHF. CDR3 sequence (DNA): TGTGCCAGTAGGGGACAGGCCAATAATTCACCCCTCCACTTT. Using reference TRBV19 and TRBJ1-6 for the parts outside the CDR3, the full variable domain is DGGITQSPKYLFRKEGQNVTLSCEQNLNHDAMYWYRQDPGQGLRLIYYSQIVNDFQKGDIAEGYSVSREKKESFPLTVTSAQKNPTAFYLCASRGQANNSPLHFGNGTRLTVT.

The chain is built from TRBV5-1 and TRBJ2-7; 7 positions agree with TRBD2. Germline trimming cut 0 bases from V and 0 bases from J; bases unmatched to any gene: 3. The germline CDR1 and CDR2 sequences are SGHRS and YFSETQ. The CDR3 has 15 amino acids. The CDR3 region has the DNA TGCGCCAGCAGCTTGGATGGCGGGAGCTCCTACGAGCAGTACTTC. Translation: CASSLDGGSSYEQYF.

V and J are TRBV5-8 and TRBJ1-1; no definite D call. Trimming took 2 bases from V and 6 from J, leaving 8 bases between them. The CDR3 totals 12 residues. Germline CDR1 SGHTS, CDR2 YDEGEE. The CDR3 DNA reads TGTGCCAGCAGCTTCGATGGGGCTGAAGCTTTCTTT. Protein product: CASSFDGAEAFF. The complete variable domain, with remaining parts taken from reference TRBV5-8 and TRBJ1-1, reads EAGVTQSPTHLIKTRGQQATLRCSPISGHTSVYWYQQALGLGLQFLLWYDEGEERNRGNFPPRFSGRQFPNYSSELNVNALELEDSALYLCASSFDGAEAFFGQGTRLTVV.

The CDR3 region has the DNA TGTGCCATCGGGCGGTCTCCTGGCGGTCCAAGACTCGGGACAGGGGTTCAGGATGGCTACACCTTC. Its translation is CAIGRSPGGPRLGTGVQDGYTF. The chain links TRBV10-3 to TRBJ1-2, with TRBD1 matching over 10 bases. The CDR3 is made up of 22 amino acids. Trimming cost V 8 bases and J 6 bases; bases outside gene matches: 33. In germline, CDR1 is ENHRY, CDR2 SYGVKD.

The gene calls are TRBV5-1 and TRBJ2-7, with TRBD2 identical over 7 bases. The CDR3 spans 18 residues. V lost 1 base and J lost 0; bases outside the gene matches: 13. The germline V gene has CDR1 SGHRS and CDR2 YFSETQ. The CDR3 DNA reads as TGCGCCAGCAGCTTGCTAGGAATTCGCCTAGCGGTCTCCTACGAGCAGTACTTC. Translating gives CASSLLGIRLAVSYEQYF.

The rearrangement uses TRBV11-2 and TRBJ2-7; 7 bases are shared with TRBD1. The germline V gene encodes CDR1 SGHAT and CDR2 FQNNGV. The CDR3 contains 13 residues. The J segment lost 4 bases and the V segment lost 5 bases, leaving 5 bases of the junction unmatched. The CDR3 DNA is TGTGCCAGCAGCCTGGGACAGATTTACGAGCAGTACTTC. Its translation: CASSLGQIYEQYF.

The chain couples TRBV28 to TRBJ1-5; D is perhaps TRBD1 (5 bases). V lost 5 bases and J lost 0, with 14 bases in between. Germline-derived CDR1 and CDR2 are MDHEN and SYDVKM. This CDR3 region has 16 residues. DNA for the CDR3: TGTGCCAGCAGTACACGCAGGGCGTATAGCAATCAGCCCCAGCATTTT. Translated, it gives CASSTRRAYSNQPQHF. The full variable domain, rest sourced from reference TRBV28 and TRBJ1-5, is DVKVTQSSRYLVKRTGEKVFLECVQDMDHENMFWYRQDPGLGLRLIYFSYDVKMKEKGDIPEGYSVSREKKERFSLILESASTNQTSMYLCASSTRRAYSNQPQHFGDGTRLSIL.

The chain recombines TRBV15 with TRBJ2-2, with no clear D. Trimming took 1 base from V and 13 from J, leaving 7 bases between them. This CDR3 is 11 amino acids long. Germline CDR1 reads LNHNV; CDR2 reads YYDKDF (reference sequence). CDR3 amino acids: CATSRGGGLFF. The CDR3 nucleotides are TGTGCCACCAGCAGAGGGGGTGGGCTGTTTTTT.

The V and J genes are TRBV2 and TRBJ2-5; 7 nucleotides align to TRBD2. V dropped 4 bases and J dropped 5; count of bases not matched to a gene: 4. Germline V CDR1 and CDR2: SNHLY, FYNNEI. This CDR3 has 13 amino acids. Here the CDR3 reads CASSAGGGETQYF. CDR3 in DNA: TGTGCCAGCAGTGCGGGGGGAGGGGAGACCCAGTACTTC.

The V gene is TRBV29-1, the J gene TRBJ2-5; no reliable D call. The germline V gene has CDR1 SQVTM and CDR2 ANQGSEA. V dropped 7 bases and J dropped 1 base, with 10 bases sitting between them. The CDR3 is 12 residues long. CDR3 bases: TGCAGCGCCTTTAGGAGCCAAGAGACCCAGTACTTC. Its protein is CSAFRSQETQYF.

The table lists this clone with a few counts. CDR3 region: CASSLDQGYGYTF. CDR3 DNA sequence: TGTGCCAGCAGCTTAGACCAAGGCTATGGCTACACCTTC. This chain connects TRBV7-8 to TRBJ1-2; no reliable D call. The germline CDR1 and CDR2 sequences are SGHVS and FQNEAQ. Trimming shortened V by 1 base and J by 4 bases, and 7 bases separated the two germline ends. The CDR3 consists of 13 residues. The variable domain in full, with the rest retrieved from reference TRBV7-8 and TRBJ1-2, is GAGVSQSPRYKVAKRGQDVALRCDPISGHVSLFWYQQALGQGPEFLTYFQNEAQLDKSGLPSDRFFAERPEGSVSTLKIQRTQQEDSAVYLCASSLDQGYGYTFGSGTRLTVV.